Listed here are 27 T cell receptor beta chains from one sample, sequenced in a study of beta chain features in type 1 diabetes. Sequenced material consisted of expressed TCRB transcripts (all of the isolated RNA was reverse transcribed). TCRdb keeps only in-frame clones here, not all; method: immunoSEQ multiplex PCR. Of about 320,000 clones listed, 11% to 15% are singletons. Sequencing was done on a sample of central memory CD4+ T cells from blood. The receptors derive from a man in his thirties or forties in good health.

This clone was observed a handful of times. The chain recombines TRBV29-1 with TRBJ1-4, with D possibly being TRBD1 (6 bases). V was shortened by 4 bases and J by 4 bases, with 10 bases between the two germline ends. There are 13 residues in the CDR3. Germline V gene lookup returns CDR1 SQVTM and CDR2 ANQGSEA. In nucleotides, the CDR3 is TGCAGCGTTGCGGGGGCCAGTAATGAAAAACTGTTTTTT. Translating it yields CSVAGASNEKLFF.

This clone was seen many times. The gene calls are TRBV4-3 and TRBJ1-1; D remains unclear. The CDR3 consists of 14 residues. V was shortened by 0 bases and J by 4 bases, with 9 bases between the two germline ends. Germline CDR1 LGHNA, CDR2 YSLEER. The CDR3 spells CASSQETVSTEAFF. In nucleotides, the CDR3 is TGCGCCAGCAGCCAAGAAACGGTGAGCACTGAAGCTTTCTTT.

This clone was seen only a few times. Here the CDR3 reads CASSLSRSLMNTEAFF. Written as DNA, the CDR3 is TGTGCCAGCAGCTTGAGCAGGAGCTTGATGAACACTGAAGCTTTCTTT. The chain is built from TRBV7-2 and TRBJ1-1; no firm D call. Germline CDR1 is SGHTA and CDR2 is FQGNSA. The germline V and J ends were trimmed by 3 bases and 0 bases, with 14 bases remaining between them. The CDR3 totals 16 residues.

This clone has more than one count but fewer than ten. The gene calls are TRBV6-5 and TRBJ2-7; D may match TRBD1 or TRBD2 (5 bases each). Germline CDR1 reads MNHEY; CDR2 reads SVGAGI. The CDR3 has 12 residues. The V and J ends lost 8 bases and 4 bases respectively, with 12 bases between them. DNA of the CDR3: TGTGCCAGCGGGACCAACCATTACGAGCAGTACGTC. Amino acid sequence: CASGTNHYEQYV.

Only a few counts were recorded for this clone. The sample holds other DNA sequences that translate to the same CDR3. V usage is TRBV5-1 and J usage is TRBJ2-3; 10 bases map to TRBD2. After removal of 4 bases from V and 2 bases from J, the junction contained 4 bases not matched to a gene. Germline CDR1 SGHRS, CDR2 YFSETQ. The CDR3 loop spans 15 amino acids. In DNA, the CDR3 is TGCGCCAGCAGCCTAGCGGGGGCCCCCACAGATACGCAGTATTTT. Protein: CASSLAGAPTDTQYF.

The CDR3 region is CASRTGSGTGELFF. For the CDR3, the DNA is TGTGCCAGCAGAACAGGGTCGGGCACCGGGGAGCTGTTTTTT. The V and J genes are TRBV2 and TRBJ2-2; D possibly corresponds to TRBD1 (6 bases). This CDR3 is built from 14 residues. Germline V gene sequence: CDR1 SNHLY, CDR2 FYNNEI. V lost 6 bases and J 4 bases, leaving 12 bases between the germline ends.

V is TRBV6-1 and J is TRBJ1-1; D is unclear. CDR1 and CDR2 (germline): MNHNS, SASEGT. The CDR3 spans 12 residues. V was shortened by 8 bases and J by 2 bases, with 9 bases between the two germline ends. DNA of the CDR3: TGTGCCAGCGTCCGGACCAACACTGAAGCTTTCTTT. It is translated as CASVRTNTEAFF.

The J gene is TRBJ1-1, the V gene TRBV27, with 7 bases aligning to TRBD1. This CDR3 region has 12 residues. CDR1 is MNHEY, CDR2 SMNVEV, per germline (reference sequence). Unmatched junction bases numbered 7, after V lost 4 bases and J lost 11 bases. The CDR3 loop reads CASSSLQGTAFF. CDR3 nucleotides: TGTGCCAGCAGTTCCCTACAGGGGACGGCTTTCTTT.

The chain uses TRBV5-6 and TRBJ2-6, with unresolved D. This CDR3 spans 15 amino acids. Germline V CDR1 and CDR2: SGHDT, YYEEEE. The ends were cut back, 4 bases at V and 2 bases at J, with 10 bases in the middle. Here the CDR3 reads CASSPRSAGANVLTF. CDR3 sequence (DNA): TGTGCCAGCAGCCCGAGGTCGGCTGGGGCCAACGTCCTGACTTTC.

This clone showed up just once. The CDR3 nucleotides read TGCGCCAGCAGCCAAGAGTACCAGCAGCCCCAGCATTTT. This encodes CASSQEYQQPQHF. The V and J genes are TRBV4-1 and TRBJ1-5; D is uncertain. There are 13 residues in the CDR3. From germline, CDR1 is MGHRA and CDR2 YSYEKL. V lost 0 bases, J lost 7 bases, and 7 bases lay in between.

This clone has just a few counts. The chain employs TRBV5-1 and TRBJ1-2; 9 bases align to TRBD1. In germline, CDR1 is SGHRS, CDR2 YFSETQ. J was trimmed by 4 bases and V by 1 base; bases with no gene match: 5. The length of the CDR3 is 15 residues. This CDR3 is CASSLMGQGSYGYTF. The CDR3 region has the DNA TGCGCCAGCAGCTTGATGGGACAGGGCTCCTATGGCTACACCTTC. The full variable domain, its missing parts supplied by reference TRBV5-1 and TRBJ1-2, is KAGVTQTPRYLIKTRGQQVTLSCSPISGHRSVSWYQQTPGQGLQFLFEYFSETQRNKGNFPGRFSGRQFSNSRSEMNVSTLELGDSALYLCASSLMGQGSYGYTFGSGTRLTVV.

This clone appeared a few times. The rearrangement uses TRBV4-1 and TRBJ2-1; D remains unclear. The CDR3 extends over 16 amino acids. Per germline, CDR1 MGHRA and CDR2 YSYEKL. V dropped 1 base and J dropped 1 base, with 11 bases sitting between them. In DNA form, the CDR3 reads TGCGCCAGCAGCCAAGTAGACTTGGTTTCCTACAATGAGCAGTTCTTC. This gives the protein CASSQVDLVSYNEQFF.

The genes are TRBV4-3 and TRBJ2-2, with 11 bases matching TRBD2. J gave up 2 bases and V 0 bases, and 5 bases lay outside the gene matches. In germline, CDR1 is LGHNA, CDR2 YSLEER. This CDR3 spans 18 amino acids. CDR3 sequence reads: CASSQDPSGGLNTGELFF. The CDR3, as DNA: TGCGCCAGCAGCCAAGATCCTAGCGGGGGGCTAAACACCGGGGAGCTGTTTTTT.

In this sample, this clone turned up a few times. The chain is built from TRBV7-6 and TRBJ2-1; D is undetermined. Trimming removed 5 bases at V and 8 bases at J, with 19 bases between. Germline V lookup: CDR1 SGHVS, CDR2 FNYEAQ. This CDR3 is 15 amino acids long. DNA for the CDR3: TGTGCCAGCAGCCCTAGGATGTTGCGTAACGATGAGCAGTTCTTC. Amino acid sequence: CASSPRMLRNDEQFF.

The J gene is TRBJ2-7, the V gene TRBV7-8; TRBD2 might be the D (6 bases). Between the trimmed V and J ends, which lost 0 bases and 7 bases, there was a span of 19 bases. Germline V gene data show CDR1 as SGHVS and CDR2 as FQNEAQ. The CDR3 consists of 16 residues. The CDR3 region is CASSLAGGVGHLEQYF. DNA of the CDR3: TGTGCCAGCAGCTTAGCGGGGGGAGTGGGCCATCTGGAGCAGTACTTC.

This clone was counted only a few times. The chain couples TRBV12-5 to TRBJ2-1, with 9 positions matching TRBD1. V was clipped by 4 bases and J by 10 bases; unmatched bases: 11. This CDR3 has 15 residues. Looked up from germline, CDR1 is LGHNT and CDR2 is FRNRAP. The CDR3 sequence is CASGSRTGDIREQFF. The CDR3 DNA follows: TGTGCTAGTGGTTCCCGGACAGGGGACATAAGGGAGCAGTTCTTC.

At least ten counts were recorded for this clone. J is TRBJ2-2 and V is TRBV9; D is uncertain. Germline V gene sequence: CDR1 SGDLS, CDR2 YYNGEE. The CDR3 spans 13 residues. V lost 5 bases and J 3 bases, leaving 8 bases between the germline ends. CDR3 coding DNA: TGTGCCAGCAGTGATGGGCACACCGGGGAGCTGTTTTTT. It yields the protein CASSDGHTGELFF.

The V call is TRBV6-6, the J call TRBJ2-1; D is possibly TRBD1 (6 bases). The CDR3 extends over 16 amino acids. Germline V CDR1 and CDR2: MNHNY, SVGAGI (reference sequence). Deletions cut 2 bases from V and 0 bases from J, with 11 bases between. CDR3 DNA sequence: TGTGCCAGCAGTTACCGCGCAGGGGCCTCCTACAATGAGCAGTTCTTC. Protein sequence: CASSYRAGASYNEQFF.

This clone was picked up many times. This rearrangement joins TRBV6-4 to TRBJ2-1; D is uncertain. This CDR3 has 13 amino acids. Trimming removed 3 bases from V and 7 bases from J, with 10 bases in between. Germline CDR1 and CDR2: MRHNA and SNTAGT. CDR3 coding DNA: TGTGCCAGCAGTGAAACCGAGAGTAATGAGCAGTTCTTC. The encoded protein is CASSETESNEQFF.

The rearrangement joins TRBV4-3 to TRBJ1-1; unclear D gene. Trimming stripped 4 bases from V and 6 bases from J, with 15 bases between. The germline CDR1 and CDR2 sequences are LGHNA and YSLEER. The CDR3 is 14 amino acids. The CDR3 nucleotides are TGCGCCAGCAGCCCCGGGTTGGTCGGGGCTGAAGCTTTCTTT. Translated: CASSPGLVGAEAFF.

This clone came up a few times. The chain is built from TRBV6-5 and TRBJ1-5; TRBD1 might be the D (6 bases). The CDR3 has 14 residues. Germline CDR1 and CDR2: MNHEY and SVGAGI. Trimming removed 6 bases from V and 6 bases from J, with 15 bases in between. CDR3: CASSRGQPLQPQHF. The CDR3 region has the DNA TGTGCCAGCAGCCGTGGACAGCCCCTTCAGCCCCAGCATTTT.

This clone was counted ten times or more. This chain connects TRBV7-9 to TRBJ1-1; no clear D. There are 18 residues in the CDR3. V was trimmed by 1 base and J by 1 base, leaving 19 bases between them. Germline V gives CDR1 SEHNR, CDR2 FQNEAQ (reference sequence). The CDR3 region is CASSLVRFGRRENTEAFF. The CDR3 DNA reads as TGTGCCAGCAGCTTAGTCCGGTTCGGTCGCCGAGAGAACACTGAAGCTTTCTTT.

This chain uses TRBV15 with TRBJ1-1, with 9 positions matching TRBD1. CDR3 length: 14 residues. Germline CDR1 reads LNHNV; CDR2 reads YYDKDF (reference sequence). The V and J ends lost 3 bases and 4 bases, in that order; junction bases with no gene match: 3. CDR3 residues: CATSRDRGSTEAFF. Written as DNA, the CDR3 is TGTGCCACCAGCAGGGACAGGGGAAGCACTGAAGCTTTCTTT.

This clone was counted only a few times. This sequence joins TRBV2 and TRBJ2-1, with 9 bases that match TRBD2. CDR1 is SNHLY and CDR2 is FYNNEI in the germline V gene. The CDR3 has 13 residues. The V and J ends lost 7 bases and 9 bases, in that order; junction bases with no gene match: 7. CDR3 coding DNA: TGTGCCAGCACCCGGACTAGCGCGGCTGAGCAGTTCTTC. Translating gives CASTRTSAAEQFF.

This clone was counted at least ten times. The chain carries TRBV19 and TRBJ2-1; D is tentatively TRBD1 or TRBD2 (5 bases each). The CDR3 covers 16 residues. Germline values: CDR1 LNHDA, CDR2 SQIVND (reference sequence). V was clipped by 1 base and J by 2 bases, with 12 bases between them. The CDR3 DNA is TGTGCCAGTAGTATAGCGTCGGGACCACCCTACAATGAGCAGTTCTTC. This codes for CASSIASGPPYNEQFF.

This clone was counted only a few times. The rearrangement links TRBV19 to TRBJ2-3; D unresolved. Germline V lookup: CDR1 LNHDA, CDR2 SQIVND (reference sequence). The V gene lost 4 bases and the J gene lost 1 base, with 9 bases spanning the gap. This CDR3 has 14 residues. CDR3 in DNA: TGTGCCAGTAGTAACTCCGTCGGCACAGATACGCAGTATTTT. It translates to CASSNSVGTDTQYF.

A note on this clone: The junction does not match germline at one end; this may be a read error. The chain couples TRBV11-2 to TRBJ1-1; D gene uncertain. This CDR3 contains 12 residues. CDR1 and CDR2 (germline): SGHAT, FQNNGV. The chain's CDR3 is CASSLDGSRRLF. The CDR3 DNA sequence: TGTGCCAGCAGCTTAGACGGAAGTCGTCGCCTTTTT.